A selection of T cell receptor beta chains follows, all from one sample in a study of radiotherapy plus CTLA-4 blockade in lung cancer. The repertoire was sequenced with immunoSEQ multiplex PCR; TCRdb's copy has only in-frame clones and lacks some. The table includes under 110,000 clones, more than 75% detected once. The input for sequencing was peripheral blood, taken from a patient treated with radiotherapy plus ipilimumab. The receptors here all came from a human donor with non-small cell lung cancer that progressed on radiotherapy plus ipilimumab. Some clones in this sample may be carry-over from other donors' samples. Each CDR3 is given with its conserved first and last residue. A D gene is named only where the DNA matches it firmly. Clone size is shown for a subset of rows, as once, few, many or a class of expanded clone.

clone size,J gene,V gene,D gene,CDR3 DNA,CDR3 protein
NA,TRBJ1-1,TRBV5-1,NA,TGCGCCAGCAGCTTGGAACCCAGTTCTTCTGAAGCTTTCTTT,CASSLEPSSSEAFF
once,TRBJ1-4,TRBV30,TRBD1,TGTGCCTGGAGGAGGTTTTTGGGGACAGAGGGAGAAAAACTGTTTTTT,CAWRRFLGTEGEKLFF
NA,TRBJ2-3,TRBV6-1,TRBD2,TGTGCCAGCAGTGAATCGGTCGGGGGGACAGATACGCAGTATTTT,CASSESVGGTDTQYF
NA,TRBJ1-4,TRBV19,NA,TGTGCCAGTAACTCAGGGGATAATGAAAAACTGTTTTTT,CASNSGDNEKLFF
once,TRBJ1-4,TRBV5-1,NA,TGCGCCAGCAGCTTTCAGGATTCGAGAGAAAAACTGTTTTTT,CASSFQDSREKLFF
NA,TRBJ1-4,TRBV7-6,TRBD1,TGTGCCAGCAGCTTAGTAACAGGGGCTAATGAAAAACTGTTTTTT,CASSLVTGANEKLFF
NA,TRBJ1-5,TRBV7-9,NA,TGTGCCAGCAGTCTAGCAGGGGAATATCAGCCCCAGCATTTT,CASSLAGEYQPQHF
NA,TRBJ1-6,TRBV6-4,NA,TGTGCCAGCAGTGACCAGACCCTAATAGTAACCGTTTGGAATTCACCCCTCCACTTT,CASSDQTLIVTVWNSPLHF
NA,TRBJ1-3,TRBV27,NA,TGTGCCAGCCGAGATCTGGGGGACGGCTCTGGAAACACCATATATTTT,CASRDLGDGSGNTIYF
NA,TRBJ2-5,TRBV7-9,TRBD2,TGTGCCAGCAGCTTACACCTCGGACTAGCGGGGGGGCCGGAGACCCAGTACTTC,CASSLHLGLAGGPETQYF
NA,TRBJ1-5,TRBV6-5,NA,TGTGCCAGCAGTTACTCAGGGCATAGCAATCAGCCCCAGCATTTT,CASSYSGHSNQPQHF
NA,TRBJ1-5,TRBV28,NA,TGTGCCAGCAGCATTTTCGGACAGTATAGCAATCAGCCCCAGCATTTT,CASSIFGQYSNQPQHF
NA,TRBJ1-1,TRBV7-9,NA,TGTGCCAGCAGCTCCAGGGGATTAGCTGAAGCTTTCTTT,CASSSRGLAEAFF
NA,TRBJ2-1,TRBV29-1,TRBD1,TGCAGCGTTGAGGACAGGGGCTCCTACAATGAGCAGTTCTTC,CSVEDRGSYNEQFF
NA,TRBJ2-3,TRBV28,NA,TGTGCCAGCAGTTCACGGCAGGCGGGCGATTCAGATACGCAGTATTTT,CASSSRQAGDSDTQYF
NA,TRBJ1-2,TRBV29-1,TRBD1,TGCAGCGTCCTCGGAGACAGGGGGCCTACTTATGGCTACACCTTC,CSVLGDRGPTYGYTF
NA,TRBJ2-7,TRBV5-1,NA,TGCGCCAGCAGCACCGGGACTTTCGAGCAGTACTTC,CASSTGTFEQYF
few,TRBJ1-1,TRBV29-1,NA,TGCAGCGTGGGCGGACCAGGGACTGAAGCTTTCTTT,CSVGGPGTEAFF
few,TRBJ2-1,TRBV6-4,TRBD2,TGTGCCAGCAGTGACTCTAGCGGGGGGGCCAATGAGCAGTTCTTC,CASSDSSGGANEQFF
NA,TRBJ2-2,TRBV5-1,NA,TGCGCCGGGGCGCTGGGGGTCGCGGGAACCGGGGAGCTGTTTTTT,CAGALGVAGTGELFF
NA,TRBJ1-2,TRBV4-2,NA,TGTGCCAGCAGCCAAGATTGGGCCAGGGGCTTCTCTGGCTACACCTTC,CASSQDWARGFSGYTF
NA,TRBJ2-5,TRBV4-2,TRBD2,TGTGCCAGCAGCCCGCGACTAGCGGGGGGGCTTTGGACCCAGTACTTC,CASSPRLAGGLWTQYF
NA,TRBJ1-1,TRBV6-6,NA,TGTGCCGTGGGGGAGGCTTTCTTT,CAVGEAFF
NA,TRBJ2-3,TRBV19,NA,TGTGCCAGTAGTATCTCTTCCAGCACAGATACGCAGTATTTT,CASSISSSTDTQYF
NA,TRBJ1-1,TRBV18,NA,TGTGCCAGCTCACCGAGGCAGGGGAACACTGAAGCTTTCTTT,CASSPRQGNTEAFF
NA,TRBJ1-1,TRBV16,NA,TGTGCCAGCAGCCAATCAAAAAGCTACACTGAAGCTTTCTTT,CASSQSKSYTEAFF
NA,TRBJ1-5,TRBV19,NA,TGTGCCAGTAGTATATTTGTAGTGGGGGATCAGCCCCAGCATTTT,CASSIFVVGDQPQHF
once,TRBJ1-2,TRBV5-1,NA,TGCGCCAGCAGCCAAAACCGGGGGCCTTTTCCCTACACCTTC,CASSQNRGPFPYTF
NA,TRBJ1-4,TRBV7-9,TRBD1,TGTGCCAGCACCGGACAGGGGTCTGAAAAACTGTTTTTT,CASTGQGSEKLFF
NA,TRBJ2-7,TRBV4-3,TRBD2,TGCGCCAGCAGCCAAGGGTATGCTACTAGCGCTTACGAGCAGTACTTC,CASSQGYATSAYEQYF
NA,TRBJ2-7,TRBV7-9,TRBD1,TGTGCCAGCAGCTCCCCGGACAGGGGAAATTACGAGCAGTACTTC,CASSSPDRGNYEQYF
few,TRBJ2-1,TRBV7-9,TRBD2,TGTGCCAGCAGCCAAAGACTAGCGGGGGAAAGGCAGTTCTTC,CASSQRLAGERQFF
NA,TRBJ2-7,TRBV28,NA,TGTGCCAGCTACGACACTCTGCGGAACGAGCAGTACTTC,CASYDTLRNEQYF
NA,TRBJ2-3,TRBV29-1,NA,TGCAGCGTTGAGAAAGATACAAACACAGATACGCAGTATTTT,CSVEKDTNTDTQYF
NA,TRBJ1-1,TRBV27,NA,TGTGCCAGCGGACCCGCAGGGGAAAGTACTGAAGCTTTCTTT,CASGPAGESTEAFF
NA,TRBJ2-3,TRBV6-4,NA,TGTGCCAGCAGGCCAGGGACGAATGAGGTAGATACGCAGTATTTT,CASRPGTNEVDTQYF
once,TRBJ1-5,TRBV7-9,TRBD1,TGTGCCAGCAGCTTAGGGGCAGGGGGAGGAAGCAATCAGCCCCAGCATTTT,CASSLGAGGGSNQPQHF
NA,TRBJ2-3,TRBV2,NA,TGTGCCAGCAGTGAACAACAGCGCACAGATACGCAGTATTTT,CASSEQQRTDTQYF
NA,TRBJ2-2,TRBV6-5,TRBD1,TGTGCCAGGGACAGGGCTACCGGGGAGCTGTTTTTT,CARDRATGELFF
NA,TRBJ2-2,TRBV7-6,NA,TGTGCCAGCAGCGAGAGACAGGTCCGATCCCTCGGGGAGCTGTTTTTT,CASSERQVRSLGELFF
few,TRBJ1-1,TRBV27,NA,TGTGCCAGCAGTTTATCAGGGACCCCTGAAGCTTTCTTT,CASSLSGTPEAFF
NA,TRBJ2-2,TRBV6-4,TRBD2,TGTGCCACCTCGGTCGGGACTAGCGGGGCCCAAGGGGGAACCGGGGAGCTGTTTTTT,CATSVGTSGAQGGTGELFF
NA,TRBJ2-3,TRBV30,TRBD2,TGTGCCTGGAGCTTAGGACTAGCGGGGGAGACGCAGTATTTT,CAWSLGLAGETQYF
NA,TRBJ1-1,TRBV6-1,NA,TGTGCCAGCAACGATCCCAGGTTGAACACTGAAGCTTTCTTT,CASNDPRLNTEAFF
NA,TRBJ2-3,TRBV4-3,TRBD2,TGCGCCAGCAGCCAAGATTCCGAAGCGGCGGGGGGAGATACGCAGTATTTT,CASSQDSEAAGGDTQYF
NA,TRBJ1-3,TRBV30,NA,TGTGCCTGGAGGGAACCCGGAAACACCATATATTTT,CAWREPGNTIYF
NA,TRBJ1-6,TRBV13,NA,TGTGCCAGCAGCTTTTATCTCGCGGGTTCACCCCTCCACTTT,CASSFYLAGSPLHF
NA,TRBJ2-1,TRBV9,NA,TGTGCCAGCAGCGTAGGACTAGGAGGGGGCATTATAAATGAGCAGTTCTTC,CASSVGLGGGIINEQFF
NA,TRBJ2-2,TRBV4-3,NA,TGCGCCAGCAGCCAAGAGGGGAGGAACGGGGAGCTGTTTTTT,CASSQEGRNGELFF
NA,TRBJ1-2,TRBV5-1,NA,TGCGCCAGCAGCCGGGACATCTATGGCTACACCTTC,CASSRDIYGYTF
NA,TRBJ1-2,TRBV6-7,NA,TGTGCCAGCATTTTACATCTAGGTTTTCGGACAGCTAGTAACTATGGCTACACCTTC,CASILHLGFRTASNYGYTF
NA,TRBJ2-1,TRBV10-2,NA,TGCGCCAGCAGTGAGTCCTGGTGGGGGGGCAGGAATGAGCAGTTCTTC,CASSESWWGGRNEQFF
NA,TRBJ2-2,TRBV18,NA,TGTGCCAGCTCAGGACAAAGAGGACCGGGAGAGCTGTTTTTT,CASSGQRGPGELFF